This T cell receptor beta chain emerged from a study of CD8+CD57+ T cells in acquired aplastic anemia. Study-wide results and caveats: Both total CD4+ and CD8+ pools in patients were more diverse than CD8+CD57+ cells.

About this clonotype: Its cognate antigen is unknown.

CD8+CD57+ cell expansion had been shown by flow cytometry in patients chosen for sequencing. Beads enriched for CD8+CD57+ cells, which gave a mean 1.6 ug DNA. The study profiled TCR beta VDJ and CDR3 using genomic DNA as template. Using its own MiXCR run on the reads, TCRdb lists one record per CDR3 protein. The top ten hold approximately 86% of the sample, which has more than 15,000 distinct CDR3 sequences, 37% seen once. The V gene end was trimmed by 6 bases and the J gene end by 9 bases; junction bases not matched to a gene: 6. Looked up from germline, CDR1 is MNHNS and CDR2 is SASEGT. This CDR3 contains 15 residues.

This TCR derives from a human donor with aplastic anemia. Material for sequencing was CD8+CD57+ T cells sorted from PBMCs. Regarding subset: bead-enriched CD8+CD57+ effector memory T cells from SAA patients. This chain links TRBV6-1 with TRBJ1-6; TRBD1 matches at 12 bases. As DNA, the CDR3 is TGTGCCAGCAGACAGGGACAGGGGGCGGCTTCACCCCTCCACTTT. It is translated as CASRQGQGAASPLHF.